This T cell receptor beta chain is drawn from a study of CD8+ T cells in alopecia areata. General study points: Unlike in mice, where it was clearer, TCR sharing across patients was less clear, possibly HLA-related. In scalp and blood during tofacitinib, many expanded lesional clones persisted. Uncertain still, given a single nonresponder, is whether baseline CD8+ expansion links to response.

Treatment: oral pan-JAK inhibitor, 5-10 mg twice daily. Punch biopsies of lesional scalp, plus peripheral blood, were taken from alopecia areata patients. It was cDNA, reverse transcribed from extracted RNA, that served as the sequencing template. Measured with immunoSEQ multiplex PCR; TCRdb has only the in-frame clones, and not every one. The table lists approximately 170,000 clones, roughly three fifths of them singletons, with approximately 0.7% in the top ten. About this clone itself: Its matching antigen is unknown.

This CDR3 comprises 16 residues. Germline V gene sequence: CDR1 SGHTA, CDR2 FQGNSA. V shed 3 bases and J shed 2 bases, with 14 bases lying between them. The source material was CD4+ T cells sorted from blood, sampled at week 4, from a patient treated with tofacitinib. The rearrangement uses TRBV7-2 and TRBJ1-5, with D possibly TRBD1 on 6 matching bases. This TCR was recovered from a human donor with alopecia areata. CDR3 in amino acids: CASSLGAAGGNQPQHF. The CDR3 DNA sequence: TGTGCCAGCAGCTTGGGGGCCGCGGGAGGCAATCAGCCCCAGCATTTT.